There are a few counts of the clone carrying this T cell receptor beta chain. TCRdb's copy holds only in-frame clones and misses some; the assay was immunoSEQ multiplex PCR. The repertoire includes 250,000 to 300,000 clones, roughly 83% of them detected once, and 3.5% to 5.5% sits in the top ten. The source of the sample is a study of blood T cell repertoires in COVID-19. The wider study: The cDNA or gDNA used as material had been derived from T cells, B-cell-depleted T cells, or PBMCs.

Between the trimmed V and J ends, which lost 4 bases and 5 bases, there was a span of 11 bases. Germline V gives CDR1 LGHDT, CDR2 YNNKEL (reference sequence). The CDR3 has 14 amino acids. The sample consisted of peripheral blood. The rearrangement joins TRBV3-1 (or the pseudogene TRBV3-2) to TRBJ2-2; the D gene is possibly TRBD1 (6 bases). The receptor was derived from a man aged 60 to 75 who had recovered from COVID-19. The DNA for the CDR3 is TGTGCCAGCAGCCGGAATCAGGGGACCGGGGAGCTGTTTTTT. Its translation: CASSRNQGTGELFF.